What follows are 28 T cell receptor beta chains derived from one specimen sequenced in a study of blood T cell repertoires in COVID-19. Assay: immunoSEQ multiplex PCR; the TCRdb copy retains only in-frame clones and omits some. The data show more than 45,000 clones, with about 86% seen just once and approximately 8.9% held by the top ten. Sequenced input: peripheral blood. The source of these receptors is a man older than 75 with COVID-19, enrolled during active disease.

DNA of the CDR3: TGTGCCAGCTCACCTTCGAACACCATATATTTT. Translating it yields CASSPSNTIYF. The chain recombines TRBV18 with TRBJ1-3; D gene ambiguous. V was cut by 3 bases and J by 7 bases, with 4 bases left in between. Germline-derived CDR1 and CDR2 are KGHSH and LQKENI. CDR3 length: 11 amino acids.

The chain is built from TRBV4-3 and TRBJ2-7; maybe TRBD2 (5 bases). The CDR3 consists of 13 residues. Between the trimmed V and J ends, which lost 4 bases and 1 base, there was a span of 8 bases. Germline values: CDR1 LGHNA, CDR2 YSLEER. The CDR3 coding sequence is TGCGCCAGCAGCCCCGGGGTTTCCTACGAGCAGTACTTC. It yields the protein CASSPGVSYEQYF.

V gene TRBV3-1 (or the pseudogene TRBV3-2) combines with J gene TRBJ2-4, with 9 bases matching TRBD1. Germline-derived CDR1 and CDR2 are LGHDT and YNNKEL (reference sequence). CDR3 size: 17 residues. The J segment lost 1 base and the V segment lost 1 base, leaving 5 bases of the junction unmatched. CDR3 bases: TGTGCCAGCAGCCAAGTTCGGACAGGGGAGGCCAAAAACATTCAGTACTTC. It yields the protein CASSQVRTGEAKNIQYF.

The chain joins TRBV7-8 to TRBJ2-2, with 12 bases identical to TRBD2. The CDR3 runs 17 residues. Germline V CDR1 and CDR2: SGHVS, FQNEAQ. V shed 5 bases and J 2 bases; nucleotides not matched to a gene: 6. In nucleotides, the CDR3 is TGTGCCAGCAGCCCGTTCGGACTAGCGGGAAACACCGGGGAGCTGTTTTTT. It yields the protein CASSPFGLAGNTGELFF.

The genes are TRBV19 and TRBJ1-2, with D tentatively TRBD1 (5 bases). The CDR3 covers 13 residues. V was cut by 3 bases and J by 3 bases, with 8 bases left in between. Germline-derived CDR1 and CDR2 are LNHDA and SQIVND (reference sequence). DNA for the CDR3: TGTGCCAGTAGTATGGGGCAGGACTATGGCTACACCTTC. Amino acids: CASSMGQDYGYTF.

The chain combines TRBV7-9 with TRBJ2-7; no clear D. The CDR3 totals 16 residues. Germline values: CDR1 SEHNR, CDR2 FQNEAQ (reference sequence). Between the trimmed V and J ends, which lost 1 base and 0 bases, there was a span of 13 bases. Written as DNA, the CDR3 is TGTGCCAGCAGCTTAGGGGTGGGCCCGAGCTCCTACGAGCAGTACGTC. Encoded protein: CASSLGVGPSSYEQYV.

This clone was counted between two and nine times. The rearrangement uses TRBV10-3 and TRBJ2-5; 7 positions agree with TRBD1. V lost 4 bases to trimming and J lost 3 bases; unmatched junction nucleotides: 8. The germline V gene has CDR1 ENHRY and CDR2 SYGVKD. The length of the CDR3 is 15 residues. DNA for the CDR3: TGTGCCATCAGTGTGGGACAGAACTCGAAAGAGACCCAGTACTTC. Translating it yields CAISVGQNSKETQYF.

The chain couples TRBV5-1 to TRBJ2-1, with a tentative D call TRBD1 (7 bases). The CDR3 runs 15 residues. V was pared by 2 bases and J by 6 bases, with 15 bases between. Looked up from germline, CDR1 is SGHRS and CDR2 is YFSETQ. DNA of the CDR3: TGCGCCAGCAGCTTCTTAGCGGCAGGGGGCAATGAGCAGTTCTTC. Its protein is CASSFLAAGGNEQFF.

V gene TRBV13 combines with J gene TRBJ2-3; 12 nucleotides match TRBD1. V gave up 5 bases and J gave up 3 bases; unmatched junction bases: 3. Germline CDR1 reads PRHDT; CDR2 reads FYEKMQ (reference sequence). The CDR3 spans 15 residues. CDR3 nucleotide sequence: TGTGCCAGCAGCGCGGGACAGGGGGCAACAGATACGCAGTATTTT. Translating it yields CASSAGQGATDTQYF. Full variable domain (rest looked up from reference TRBV13 and TRBJ2-3): AAGVIQSPRHLIKEKRETATLKCYPIPRHDTVYWYQQGPGQDPQFLISFYEKMQSDKGSIPDRFSAQQFSDYHSELNMSSLELGDSALYFCASSAGQGATDTQYFGPGTRLTVL.

The chain links TRBV7-8 to TRBJ1-5, with D perhaps matching TRBD1 (5 bases). Germline assignment: CDR1 SGHVS and CDR2 FQNEAQ. Deletions cut 0 bases from V and 7 bases from J, with 10 bases between. This CDR3 contains 14 residues. The CDR3 DNA is TGTGCCAGCAGCTTAGCACGCAGGGAACAGCCCCAGCATTTT. The encoded protein is CASSLARREQPQHF.

This chain uses TRBV2 with TRBJ2-3; 7 bases map to TRBD2. Germline V CDR1 and CDR2: SNHLY, FYNNEI. This CDR3 comprises 15 residues. V was clipped by 1 base and J by 6 bases; unmatched bases: 7. The CDR3 DNA reads as TGTGCCAGCAGTGAAGAGGTGGGGAGGGCTGATACGCAGTATTTT. The encoded protein is CASSEEVGRADTQYF.

Here the CDR3 DNA reads TGTGCCAGCAGCCAAGATGCGGGACCCACAGATACGCAGTATTTT. Its protein product is CASSQDAGPTDTQYF. The chain combines TRBV4-2 with TRBJ2-3; possibly TRBD2 for D (6 bases). Trimming pared 0 bases from V and 2 bases from J, leaving 9 bases between. The germline CDR1 and CDR2 sequences are LGHNA and YNFKEQ. The CDR3 loop spans 15 amino acids.

The chain recombines TRBV19 with TRBJ1-2; TRBD1 matches 7 bases. Trimming cost V 5 bases and J 0 bases; bases outside gene matches: 6. There are 15 residues in the CDR3. The germline gives CDR1 LNHDA, CDR2 SQIVND (reference sequence). The CDR3 sequence is CASSVRTGSNYGYTF. CDR3 nucleotide sequence: TGTGCCAGTAGTGTCCGGACAGGATCTAACTATGGCTACACCTTC.

This clone was seen only once. V gene TRBV28 combines with J gene TRBJ1-2; TRBD1 might be the D (5 bases). CDR3 length: 13 residues. Trimming stripped 2 bases from V and 4 bases from J, with 8 bases between. Germline V gene data show CDR1 as MDHEN and CDR2 as SYDVKM. CDR3 in DNA: TGTGCCAGCAGTTTAGGGGCTATCTATGGCTACACCTTC. Translation gives CASSLGAIYGYTF.

DNA for the CDR3: TGCAGCGTTGAAAGAGGGCGCGGGGAAAAACTGTTTTTT. Its translation is CSVERGRGEKLFF. This rearrangement joins TRBV29-1 to TRBJ1-4; D call uncertain. V shed 2 bases and J shed 8 bases, with 12 bases lying between them. The CDR3 is 13 residues long. Per germline, CDR1 SQVTM and CDR2 ANQGSEA. The variable domain in full, completed from reference TRBV29-1 and TRBJ1-4, reads SAVISQKPSRDICQRGTSLTIQCQVDSQVTMMFWYRQQPGQSLTLIATANQGSEATYESGFVIDKFPISRPNLTFSTLTVSNMSPEDSSIYLCSVERGRGEKLFFGSGTQLSVL.

The CDR3 bases are TGTGCCAGCAGCGAGACTAGCGGGGGACTGCCCCAAGAGACCCAGTACTTC. This gives the protein CASSETSGGLPQETQYF. The chain has TRBV9 and TRBJ2-5; 12 positions match TRBD2. The CDR3 sequence is 17 residues long. The junction had 7 bases not matched to a gene; V was cut back by 3 bases and J by 1 base. The germline gives CDR1 SGDLS, CDR2 YYNGEE.

By share, this clone counts as medium-sized (0.01 to 0.1%). V and J are TRBV9 and TRBJ1-1; D ambiguous. V gave up 1 base and J gave up 1 base, with 8 bases separating them. The CDR3 totals 14 residues. The germline V gene encodes CDR1 SGDLS and CDR2 YYNGEE. Here the CDR3 DNA reads TGTGCCAGCAGCGTACGAGTCTCGAACACTGAAGCTTTCTTT. It translates to CASSVRVSNTEAFF.

The rearrangement links TRBV11-2 to TRBJ2-1; 7 bases fit TRBD2. Per the germline V gene, CDR1 is SGHAT and CDR2 is FQNNGV. J gave up 5 bases and V 8 bases, and 12 bases lay outside the gene matches. This CDR3 comprises 15 residues. DNA for the CDR3: TGTGCCAGCGGAGGCCGGGGACTATATCACAATGAGCAGTTCTTC. Protein product: CASGGRGLYHNEQFF. The full variable domain, completed using reference TRBV11-2 and TRBJ2-1, is EAGVAQSPRYKIIEKRQSVAFWCNPISGHATLYWYQQILGQGPKLLIQFQNNGVVDDSQLPKDRFSAERLKGVDSTLKIQPAKLEDSAVYLCASGGRGLYHNEQFFGPGTRLTVL.

The V call is TRBV7-3, the J call TRBJ2-6; D gene uncertain. The CDR3 runs to 13 residues. Per the germline V gene, CDR1 is SGHTA and CDR2 is FQGTGA. V dropped 5 bases and J dropped 2 bases, with 4 bases sitting between them. CDR3 protein: CASSPTGANVLTF. The CDR3, as DNA: TGTGCCAGCAGCCCTACTGGGGCCAACGTCCTGACTTTC.

The chain is built from TRBV15 and TRBJ2-3; tentative D call: TRBD2 (5 bases). The CDR3 is 14 residues long. The ends were cut back, 5 bases at V and 3 bases at J, with 12 bases in the middle. Germline V gives CDR1 LNHNV, CDR2 YYDKDF (reference sequence). In nucleotides, the CDR3 is TGTGCCACCAGCGTAGGAGGTCAAACAGATACGCAGTATTTT. This translates into CATSVGGQTDTQYF. Together with reference TRBV15 and TRBJ2-3, the CDR3 gives the full variable domain: DAMVIQNPRYQVTQFGKPVTLSCSQTLNHNVMYWYQQKSSQAPKLLFHYYDKDFNNEADTPDNFQSRRPNTSFCFLDIRSPGLGDTAMYLCATSVGGQTDTQYFGPGTRLTVL.

V is TRBV6-5 and J is TRBJ2-7, with TRBD2 matching over 8 bases. V dropped 2 bases and J dropped 3; count of bases not matched to a gene: 6. Germline V gene sequence: CDR1 MNHEY, CDR2 SVGAGI. The CDR3 extends over 15 amino acids. In nucleotides, the CDR3 is TGTGCCAGCAGTTACCCGGGAGGGCCACTCTACGAGCAGTACGTC. Protein product: CASSYPGGPLYEQYV.

This chain links TRBV3-1 (or the pseudogene TRBV3-2) with TRBJ1-2; no clear D. The CDR3 runs to 12 residues. Germline V lookup: CDR1 LGHDT, CDR2 YNNKEL (reference sequence). V lost 4 bases and J lost 3, with 6 bases in between. The CDR3 region has the DNA TGTGCCAGCAGCCCTGGCCACTATGGCTACACCTTC. It yields the protein CASSPGHYGYTF.

The chain uses TRBV9 and TRBJ1-2; weak D call: TRBD1 (5 bases). CDR1 SGDLS and CDR2 YYNGEE come from the germline V gene. This CDR3 contains 14 residues. V was trimmed by 7 bases and J by 8 bases, leaving 21 bases between them. The CDR3 here is CASGAGGERKGYTF. CDR3 DNA sequence: TGTGCCAGCGGCGCGGGAGGGGAGCGTAAGGGCTACACCTTC.

The V and J genes are TRBV9 and TRBJ2-3; D remains ambiguous. The CDR3 has 14 amino acids. Germline CDR1 reads SGDLS; CDR2 reads YYNGEE. V lost 0 bases and J lost 4, with 9 bases in between. The CDR3 here is CASSVGVGPDTQYF. In nucleotides, the CDR3 is TGTGCCAGCAGCGTAGGGGTGGGCCCAGATACGCAGTATTTT.

The chain joins TRBV18 to TRBJ1-2, with D unresolved. Germline V gene lookup returns CDR1 KGHSH and CDR2 LQKENI. Trimming removed 3 bases at V and 7 bases at J, with 18 bases between. This CDR3 has 15 residues. The CDR3 region is CASSPFGVGMSGYTF. CDR3 coding DNA: TGTGCCAGCTCACCCTTCGGGGTAGGGATGAGTGGCTACACCTTC.

This sequence joins TRBV10-3 and TRBJ1-1; possibly TRBD1 for D (6 bases). This CDR3 has 12 residues. The V gene lost 2 bases and the J gene lost 8 bases, with 9 bases spanning the gap. Per the germline V gene, CDR1 is ENHRY and CDR2 is SYGVKD. This chain's CDR3 is CAISELGTEAFF. Written as DNA, the CDR3 is TGTGCCATCAGTGAGCTTGGGACAGAAGCTTTCTTT.

The CDR3 DNA reads TGTGCCATCAGTGGCCCGGGACAGGGGGAGCAGTACTTC. Translating gives CAISGPGQGEQYF. V gene TRBV10-3 combines with J gene TRBJ2-7, with 10 bases lining up with TRBD1. The V gene end was trimmed by 4 bases and the J gene end by 7 bases; junction bases not matched to a gene: 4. The CDR3 sequence is 13 residues long. The germline gives CDR1 ENHRY, CDR2 SYGVKD.

The count of this clone is one. The rearrangement joins TRBV21-1 to TRBJ2-7; no DNA check was done on the table's D call, TRBD1. TRBV21-1 is a pseudogene. The CDR3 length is 15 residues. CDR3 sequence: CASSKGGTGIGEQYV. In DNA form, the CDR3 reads TGTGCCAGCAGCAAAGGGGGGACAGGGATAGGCGAGCAGTACGTC.